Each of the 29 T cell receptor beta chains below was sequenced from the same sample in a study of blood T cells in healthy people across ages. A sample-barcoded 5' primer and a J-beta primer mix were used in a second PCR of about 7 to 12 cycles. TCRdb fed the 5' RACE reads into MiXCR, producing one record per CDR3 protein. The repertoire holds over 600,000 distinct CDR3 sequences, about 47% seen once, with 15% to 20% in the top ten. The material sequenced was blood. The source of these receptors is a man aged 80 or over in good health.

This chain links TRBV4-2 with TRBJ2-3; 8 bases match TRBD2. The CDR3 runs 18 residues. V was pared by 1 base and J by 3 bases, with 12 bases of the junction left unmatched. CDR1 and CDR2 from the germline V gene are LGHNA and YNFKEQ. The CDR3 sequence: CASSQGATVTSVTDTQYF. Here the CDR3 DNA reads TGTGCCAGCAGCCAAGGCGCGACGGTGACTAGCGTAACAGATACGCAGTATTTT.

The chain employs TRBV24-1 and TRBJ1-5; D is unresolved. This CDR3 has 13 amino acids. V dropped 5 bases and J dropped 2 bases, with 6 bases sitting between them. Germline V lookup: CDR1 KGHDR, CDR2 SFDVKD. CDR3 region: CATSVDGNQPQHF. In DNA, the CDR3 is TGTGCCACCAGTGTAGACGGCAATCAGCCCCAGCATTTT.

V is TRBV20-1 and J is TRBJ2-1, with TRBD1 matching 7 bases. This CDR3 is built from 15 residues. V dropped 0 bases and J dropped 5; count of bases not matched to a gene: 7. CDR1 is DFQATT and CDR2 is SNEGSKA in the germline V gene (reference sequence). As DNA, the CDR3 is TGCAGTGCTAGAGATTGGGCAGGGGGAAACAATGAGCAGTTCTTC. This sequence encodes CSARDWAGGNNEQFF.

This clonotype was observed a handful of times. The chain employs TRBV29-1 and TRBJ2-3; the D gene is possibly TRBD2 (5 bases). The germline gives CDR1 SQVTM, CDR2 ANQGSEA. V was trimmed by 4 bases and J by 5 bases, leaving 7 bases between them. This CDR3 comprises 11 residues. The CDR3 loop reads CSVVRGDTQYF. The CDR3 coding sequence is TGCAGCGTTGTTCGGGGAGATACGCAGTATTTT.

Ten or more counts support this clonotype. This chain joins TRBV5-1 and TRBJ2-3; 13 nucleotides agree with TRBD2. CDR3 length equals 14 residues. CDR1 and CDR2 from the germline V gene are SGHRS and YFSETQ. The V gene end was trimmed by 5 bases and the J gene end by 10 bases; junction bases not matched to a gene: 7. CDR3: CASSTGTSGISQYF. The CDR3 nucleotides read TGCGCCAGCAGTACCGGGACTAGCGGGATATCGCAGTATTTT.

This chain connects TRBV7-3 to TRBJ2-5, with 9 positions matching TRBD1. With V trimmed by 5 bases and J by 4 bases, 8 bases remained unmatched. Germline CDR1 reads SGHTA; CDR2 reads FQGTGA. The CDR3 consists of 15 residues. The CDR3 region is CASSAGTGKGETQYF. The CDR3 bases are TGTGCCAGCAGCGCCGGGACAGGGAAAGGAGAGACCCAGTACTTC.

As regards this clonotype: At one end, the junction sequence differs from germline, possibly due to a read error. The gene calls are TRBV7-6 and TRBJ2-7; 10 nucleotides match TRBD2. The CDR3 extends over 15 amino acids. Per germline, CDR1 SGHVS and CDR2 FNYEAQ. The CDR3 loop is CACSYPAGGVYEQYF. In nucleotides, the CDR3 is TGTGCCTGCAGCTACCCAGCGGGAGGGGTCTACGAGCAGTACTTC.

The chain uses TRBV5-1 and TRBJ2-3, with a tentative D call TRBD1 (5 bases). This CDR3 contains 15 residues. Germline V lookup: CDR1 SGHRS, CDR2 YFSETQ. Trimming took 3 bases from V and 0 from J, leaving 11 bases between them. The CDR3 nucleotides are TGCGCCAGCAGCTGGGAAGACAGAAGCACAGATACGCAGTATTTT. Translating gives CASSWEDRSTDTQYF. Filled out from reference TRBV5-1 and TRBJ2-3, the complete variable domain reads KAGVTQTPRYLIKTRGQQVTLSCSPISGHRSVSWYQQTPGQGLQFLFEYFSETQRNKGNFPGRFSGRQFSNSRSEMNVSTLELGDSALYLCASSWEDRSTDTQYFGPGTRLTVL.

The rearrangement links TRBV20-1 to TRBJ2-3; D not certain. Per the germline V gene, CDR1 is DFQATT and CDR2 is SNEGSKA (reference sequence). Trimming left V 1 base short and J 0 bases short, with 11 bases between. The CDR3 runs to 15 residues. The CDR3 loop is CSARAAILSTDTQYF. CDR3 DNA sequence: TGCAGTGCTAGAGCGGCGATACTTAGCACAGATACGCAGTATTTT.

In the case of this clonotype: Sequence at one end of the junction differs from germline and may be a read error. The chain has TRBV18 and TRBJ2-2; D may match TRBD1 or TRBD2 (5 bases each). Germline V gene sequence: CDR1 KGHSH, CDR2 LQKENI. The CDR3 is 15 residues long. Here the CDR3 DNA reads TGTGCCAACTCACCCTGGGACGGAAACACCGGGGAGCTGTTTTTT. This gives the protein CANSPWDGNTGELFF.

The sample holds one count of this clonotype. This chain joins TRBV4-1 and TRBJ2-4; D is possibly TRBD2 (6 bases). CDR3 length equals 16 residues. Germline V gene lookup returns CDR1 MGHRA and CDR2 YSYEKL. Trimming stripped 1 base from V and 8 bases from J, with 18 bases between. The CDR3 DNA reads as TGCGCCAGCAGCCAAGGAGGAGGGAAAACTAAGTACATTCAGTACTTC. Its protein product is CASSQGGGKTKYIQYF.

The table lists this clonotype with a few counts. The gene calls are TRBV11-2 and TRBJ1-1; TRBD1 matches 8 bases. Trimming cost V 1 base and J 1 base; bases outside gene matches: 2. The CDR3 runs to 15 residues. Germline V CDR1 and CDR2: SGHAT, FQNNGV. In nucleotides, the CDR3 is TGTGCCAGCAGCTTAGGACAGGGGCCGAACACTGAAGCTTTCTTT. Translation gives CASSLGQGPNTEAFF.

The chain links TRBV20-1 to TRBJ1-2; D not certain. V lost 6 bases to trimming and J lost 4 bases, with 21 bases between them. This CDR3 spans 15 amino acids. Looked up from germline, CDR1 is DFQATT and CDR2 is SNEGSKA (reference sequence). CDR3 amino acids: CSAPPVGNSLYGYTF. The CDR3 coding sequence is TGCAGTGCCCCCCCTGTTGGGAACTCGCTCTATGGCTACACCTTC.

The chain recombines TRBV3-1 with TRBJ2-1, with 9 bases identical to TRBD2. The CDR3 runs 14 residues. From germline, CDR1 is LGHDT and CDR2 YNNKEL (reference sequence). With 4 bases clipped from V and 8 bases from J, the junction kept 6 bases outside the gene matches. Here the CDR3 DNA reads TGTGCCAGCAGCCCCCGAGCGGGGGGCCATGAGCAGTTCTTC. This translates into CASSPRAGGHEQFF.

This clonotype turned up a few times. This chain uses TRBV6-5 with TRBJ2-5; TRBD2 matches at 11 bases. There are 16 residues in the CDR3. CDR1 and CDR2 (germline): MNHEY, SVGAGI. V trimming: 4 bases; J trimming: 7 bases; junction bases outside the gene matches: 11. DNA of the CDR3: TGTGCCAGCAGTTCCACGGTAGCGGGAGGGCCGGGGACCCAGTACTTC. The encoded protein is CASSSTVAGGPGTQYF.

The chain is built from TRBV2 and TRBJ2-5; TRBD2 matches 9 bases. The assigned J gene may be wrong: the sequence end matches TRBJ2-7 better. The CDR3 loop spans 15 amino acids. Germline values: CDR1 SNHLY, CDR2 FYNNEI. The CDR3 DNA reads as TGTGCCAGCAGTGAAAGTCTAGCGGGAACCTACGAGCAGTACTTC. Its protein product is CASSESLAGTYEQYF.

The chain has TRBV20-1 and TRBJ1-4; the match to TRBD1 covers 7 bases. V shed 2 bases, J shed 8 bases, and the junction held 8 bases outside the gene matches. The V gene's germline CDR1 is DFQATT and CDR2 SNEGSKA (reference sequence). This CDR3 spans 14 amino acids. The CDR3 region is CSARPQGGKEKLFF. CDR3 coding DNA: TGCAGTGCTAGACCCCAGGGGGGCAAAGAAAAACTGTTTTTT.

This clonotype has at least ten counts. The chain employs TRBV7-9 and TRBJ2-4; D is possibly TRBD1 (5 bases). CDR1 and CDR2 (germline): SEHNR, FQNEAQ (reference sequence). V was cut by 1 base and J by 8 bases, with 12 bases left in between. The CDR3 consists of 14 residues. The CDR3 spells CASSLVGAEYIQYF. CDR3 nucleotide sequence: TGTGCCAGCAGCTTAGTTGGGGCTGAATACATTCAGTACTTC.

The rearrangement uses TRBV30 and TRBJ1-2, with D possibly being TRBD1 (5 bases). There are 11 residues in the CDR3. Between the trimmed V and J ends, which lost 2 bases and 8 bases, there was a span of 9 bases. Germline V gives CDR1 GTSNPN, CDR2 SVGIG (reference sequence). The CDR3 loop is CAWSSGGGYTF. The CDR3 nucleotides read TGTGCCTGGAGTAGCGGGGGAGGCTACACCTTC.

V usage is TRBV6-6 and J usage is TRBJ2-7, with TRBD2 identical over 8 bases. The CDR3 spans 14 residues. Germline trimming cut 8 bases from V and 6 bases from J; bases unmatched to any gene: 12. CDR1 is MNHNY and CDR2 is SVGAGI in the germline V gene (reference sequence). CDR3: CASGVRAGEGEQYF. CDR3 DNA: TGTGCCAGCGGGGTGAGAGCGGGAGAGGGCGAGCAGTACTTC.

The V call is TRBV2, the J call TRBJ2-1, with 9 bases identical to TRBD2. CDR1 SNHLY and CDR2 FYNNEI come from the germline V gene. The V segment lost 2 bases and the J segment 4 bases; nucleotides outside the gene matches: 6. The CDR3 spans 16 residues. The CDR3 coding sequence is TGTGCCAGCAGTGAATCGCTAGCGGGAAGGTACAATGAGCAGTTCTTC. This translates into CASSESLAGRYNEQFF.

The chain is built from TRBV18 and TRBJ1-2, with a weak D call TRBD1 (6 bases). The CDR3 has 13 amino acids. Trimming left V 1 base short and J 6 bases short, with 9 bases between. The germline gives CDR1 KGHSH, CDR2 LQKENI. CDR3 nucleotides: TGTGCCAGCTCACCACAGGGGGTCGATGGCTACACCTTC. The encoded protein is CASSPQGVDGYTF. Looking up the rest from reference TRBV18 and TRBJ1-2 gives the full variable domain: NAGVMQNPRHLVRRRGQEARLRCSPMKGHSHVYWYRQLPEEGLKFMVYLQKENIIDESGMPKERFSAEFPKEGPSILRIQQVVRGDSAAYFCASSPQGVDGYTFGSGTRLTVV.

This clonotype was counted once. DNA for the CDR3: TGCAGTGCCAGGGAGGCGGAGGAAGTAGGCGGCAATGAGCAGTACTTC. Its protein is CSAREAEEVGGNEQYF. V gene TRBV20-1 combines with J gene TRBJ2-1; a possible D gene is TRBD2 (6 bases). The better agreement between TRBJ2-7 and the DNA end casts doubt on the J call. The CDR3 loop spans 16 amino acids. Per the germline V gene, CDR1 is DFQATT and CDR2 is SNEGSKA (reference sequence).

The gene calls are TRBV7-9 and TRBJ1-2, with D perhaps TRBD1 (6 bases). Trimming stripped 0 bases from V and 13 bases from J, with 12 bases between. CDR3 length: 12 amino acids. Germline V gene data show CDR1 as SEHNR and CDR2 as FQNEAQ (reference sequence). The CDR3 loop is CASSLAGGACTF. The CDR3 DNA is TGTGCCAGCAGCTTAGCGGGGGGGGCCTGCACCTTC.

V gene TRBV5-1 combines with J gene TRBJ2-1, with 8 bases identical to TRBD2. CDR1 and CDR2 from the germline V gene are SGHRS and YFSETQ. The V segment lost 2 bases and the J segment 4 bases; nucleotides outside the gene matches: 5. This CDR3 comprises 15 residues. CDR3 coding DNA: TGCGCCAGCAGCTTAGCGGGAGTGTATTACAATGAGCAGTTCTTC. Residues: CASSLAGVYYNEQFF.

The CDR3 region has the DNA TGCGCCAGCAGGCCTCGGACAGGGGGGAACACCGGGGAGCTGTTTTTT. It is translated as CASRPRTGGNTGELFF. The chain is built from TRBV5-1 and TRBJ2-2; 10 bases fit TRBD1. The CDR3 sequence is 16 residues long. Germline V gene data show CDR1 as SGHRS and CDR2 as YFSETQ. V lost 5 bases, J lost 1 base, and 5 bases stayed unmatched.

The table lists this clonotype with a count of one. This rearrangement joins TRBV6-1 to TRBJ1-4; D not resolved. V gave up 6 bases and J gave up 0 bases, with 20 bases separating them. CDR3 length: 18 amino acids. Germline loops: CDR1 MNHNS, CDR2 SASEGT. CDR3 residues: CASRSYQGTHPTNEKLFF. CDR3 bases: TGTGCCAGCAGAAGCTACCAAGGCACCCATCCAACTAATGAAAAACTGTTTTTT.

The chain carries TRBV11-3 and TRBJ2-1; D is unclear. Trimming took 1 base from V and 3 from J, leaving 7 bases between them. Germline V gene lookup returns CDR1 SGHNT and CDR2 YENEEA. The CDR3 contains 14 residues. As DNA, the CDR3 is TGTGCCAGCAGCTTAGTCAGCCTCTACAATGAGCAGTTCTTC. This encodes CASSLVSLYNEQFF.

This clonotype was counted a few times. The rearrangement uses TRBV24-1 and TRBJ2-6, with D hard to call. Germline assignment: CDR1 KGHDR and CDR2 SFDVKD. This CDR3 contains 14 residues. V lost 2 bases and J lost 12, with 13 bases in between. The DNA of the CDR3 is TGTGCCACCAGTGATTCCAGGCGTGCAGCCGTCCTGACTTTC. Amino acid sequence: CATSDSRRAAVLTF.